The entry below gives a single TCR beta chain sequence along with its context. Its antigen is currently unknown. The data belong to a study of OX40 agonist ivuxolimab in advanced cancers. Study context: A history of anti-PD-1, anti-PD-L1 or anti-CTLA-4 therapy was acceptable, and 30% to 45% had some.

Measured with immunoSEQ multiplex PCR; TCRdb has only the in-frame clones, and not every one. Seen here are 94,000 or so clones, about 84% observed once, and the top ten hold around 5.8%. The CDR3 length is 14 residues. Germline trimming cut 4 bases from V and 3 bases from J; bases unmatched to any gene: 5. Germline-derived CDR1 and CDR2 are SGHTA and FQGNSA. Regarding the study as a whole: Antigens targeted by the expanded peripheral T cells were not determined. Some of the nonresponding patients also showed low levels of normalized T-cell clonal expansion.

This clonotype was obtained from an adult with an advanced solid tumor such as melanoma, head and neck, liver or kidney cancer. The chain combines TRBV7-2 with TRBJ2-7, with 8 bases that match TRBD2. Sequenced here: CD4+ or CD8+ T cells sorted from blood, sampled in a trial of the OX40 agonist ivuxolimab. The CDR3 nucleotides are TGTGCCAGCAGCTCAACTAGCGGTTTCTACGAGCAGTACTTC. Translating gives CASSSTSGFYEQYF.